Sequencing of this TCR beta chain was carried out in a study of T cells expressing NK-cell markers. Looking at the study overall: Seven donors tested HCMV-seropositive and one tested seronegative among the eight sequenced.

TCRdb reprocessed the 5' RACE reads, with one entry per CDR3 protein and no DNA. Recorded for this sample: about 390,000 distinct CDR3 sequences. The CDR3 is 16 residues long. Germline V gene sequence: CDR1 KGHSH, CDR2 LQKENI. Sequencing was carried out using blood T cells: a sorted CD56 or NKG2C T cell subset, CD4+ or CD8+ T cells, or bulk PBMC T cells (not recorded which). The chain employs TRBV18 and TRBJ2-7; TCRdb picks TRBD1, but there is no DNA to check that call. The sequence came from a woman between 50 and 59 years old in good health. The CDR3 spells CASSPPWSGQNYEQYF.